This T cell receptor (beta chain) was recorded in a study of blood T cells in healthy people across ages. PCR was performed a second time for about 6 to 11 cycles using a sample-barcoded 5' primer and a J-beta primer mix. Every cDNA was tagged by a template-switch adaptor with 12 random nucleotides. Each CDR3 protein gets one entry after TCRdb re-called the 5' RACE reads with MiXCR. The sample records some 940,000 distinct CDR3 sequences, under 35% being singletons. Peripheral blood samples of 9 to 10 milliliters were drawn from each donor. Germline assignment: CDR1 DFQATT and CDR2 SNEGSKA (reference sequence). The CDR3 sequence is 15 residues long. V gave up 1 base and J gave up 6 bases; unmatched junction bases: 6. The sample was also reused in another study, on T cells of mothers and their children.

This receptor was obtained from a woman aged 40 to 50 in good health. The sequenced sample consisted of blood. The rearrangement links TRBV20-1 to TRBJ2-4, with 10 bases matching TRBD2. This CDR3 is CSARGSGGAGNIQYF. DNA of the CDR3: TGCAGTGCTAGAGGAAGCGGGGGGGCCGGAAACATTCAGTACTTC.